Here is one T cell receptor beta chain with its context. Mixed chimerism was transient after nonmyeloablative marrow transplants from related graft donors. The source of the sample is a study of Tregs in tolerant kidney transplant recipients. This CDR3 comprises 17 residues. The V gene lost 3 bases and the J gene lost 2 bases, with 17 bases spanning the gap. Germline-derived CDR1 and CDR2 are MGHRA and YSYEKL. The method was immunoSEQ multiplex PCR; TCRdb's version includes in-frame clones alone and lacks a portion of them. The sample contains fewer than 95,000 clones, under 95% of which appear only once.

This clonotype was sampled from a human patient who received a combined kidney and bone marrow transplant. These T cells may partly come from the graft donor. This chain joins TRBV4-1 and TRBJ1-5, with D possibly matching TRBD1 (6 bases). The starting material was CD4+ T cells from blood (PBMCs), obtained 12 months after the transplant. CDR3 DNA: TGCGCCAGCAGCCAGCCTACCCAGGGGAGCGGCAATCAGCCCCAGCATTTT. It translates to CASSQPTQGSGNQPQHF.